The rows below give T cell receptor beta chains drawn from one sample of a study of tumor-infiltrating lymphocytes in primary liver carcinoma. TCRdb itself ran the multiplex PCR reads through MiXCR, one entry per CDR3 protein. The table has 320,000 or so distinct CDR3 sequences, 60% to 80% seen once. The sequencing sample was made of peripheral blood. The receptors derive from a man in his forties with primary liver carcinoma and hepatitis B virus infection. The CDR3 runs from the conserved cysteine through the conserved F or W. D genes are given only for firm matches. The size of a clone is reported for some rows only, either as once, few or many, or as a class for expanded clones.

d_gene	j_gene	abundance	v_gene	CDR3nt	CDR3aa
NA	TRBJ2-2	many	TRBV5-5	TGTGCCAGCGGCCCCGGGGATTGGACCGGGGAGCTGTTTTTT	CASGPGDWTGELFF
NA	TRBJ2-2	NA	TRBV6-1	TGTGCCAGCATCGAAGCGAGGATCACCGGGGAGCTGTTTTTT	CASIEARITGELFF
NA	TRBJ1-1	NA	TRBV28	TGTGCCAGCAGTTTGCAGGGTTTAGCTTTCTTT	CASSLQGLAFF
NA	TRBJ2-3	NA	TRBV7-9	TGTGCCAGCAGCTTGGGGACGGGAGATACGCAGTATTTT	CASSLGTGDTQYF
TRBD2	TRBJ2-3	many	TRBV10-3	TGTGCCATCAGCGAGCGGGAAACAGATACGCAGTATTTT	CAISERETDTQYF
NA	TRBJ2-7	NA	TRBV6-2/TRBV6-3	TGTGCCGGCCATCAAGAGGCCTACGAGCAGTACTTC	CAGHQEAYEQYF
TRBD1	TRBJ2-3	NA	TRBV29-1	TGCAGCGTTGCCGGGACAGCTGGCATAGATACGCAGTATTTT	CSVAGTAGIDTQYF
NA	TRBJ2-7	few	TRBV28	TGTGCCAGCAGACCTCGGGGGGCGTCTGGGTCTCCCGAGCAGTACTTC	CASRPRGASGSPEQYF
NA	TRBJ2-1	NA	TRBV2	TGTGTCAGCAGTCCGACCTACAATGAGCAGTTCTTC	CVSSPTYNEQFF
NA	TRBJ2-1	NA	TRBV5-6	TGTGCCAGCAGCTTGCCCAGGGTCGGGGAGCAGTTCTTC	CASSLPRVGEQFF
NA	TRBJ2-2	NA	TRBV29-1	TGCAGCCTCGGGAGTTTGAACACCGGGGAGCTGTTATTT	CSLGSLNTGELLF
NA	TRBJ2-2	NA	TRBV11-1	TGTGCGAGCAGCATTTCACAGAACATCGGGGAGCTGTTTTTT	CASSISQNIGELFF
NA	TRBJ2-5	NA	TRBV11-2	TGTGTCAGCAGTCGTGGGACTGGTCCCGCGGAGACCCAGTACTTC	CVSSRGTGPAETQYF
NA	TRBJ2-4	NA	TRBV5-6	TGTGCCAGCAGCCCCCTTGGGTACGTAGCCAAAAACATTCAGTACTTC	CASSPLGYVAKNIQYF
NA	TRBJ2-3	NA	TRBV7-9	TGTACCAGCAGCCTACAGGGAGATACGCAGTATTTT	CTSSLQGDTQYF
TRBD1	TRBJ2-7	few	TRBV4-3	TGCGCCAGCAGCCACTCAGGGGGATTGGCCTACGAGCAGTACTTC	CASSHSGGLAYEQYF
NA	TRBJ2-7	NA	TRBV5-6	TGTGCCGGCAACTTACAGGGAAAGAACTACGAGCAGTACTTC	CAGNLQGKNYEQYF
NA	TRBJ2-7	NA	TRBV5-5	TGTGCCAGCAGCTCCCCGGGGAGCGTCTACGAGCAGTACTTC	CASSSPGSVYEQYF
NA	TRBJ2-2	NA	TRBV11-1	TGTGCCAGCAGCTTAGGGACCGGGGGGCTGTTTTTC	CASSLGTGGLFF
TRBD1	TRBJ2-6	NA	TRBV5-5	TGTGCCAGCAGCACCGGACAGGTTACCTCTGGGGCCAACATCCTGACTTTC	CASSTGQVTSGANILTF
TRBD2	TRBJ2-3	few	TRBV28	TGTGCCAGCAGTTCACCGACTAGCGCAGATACGCAGTATTTT	CASSSPTSADTQYF
NA	TRBJ2-3	NA	TRBV6-2/TRBV6-3	TGTGCCAGCAGTCACTCCCCCTATGCAGATACGCAGTATTTT	CASSHSPYADTQYF
TRBD1	TRBJ2-7	NA	TRBV20-1	TGCAGTGCCAAAGACAGGGCTTCCCTCCACGAGCAGTGCTTC	CSAKDRASLHEQCF
NA	TRBJ1-4	NA	TRBV4-3	TGCGTCAGCAGCCAAGATAACGGGAGCAGTGAAAAGCTGTTTTTT	CVSSQDNGSSEKLFF
NA	TRBJ2-1	NA	TRBV12-3/TRBV12-4	TGTACCAGCAGTAGCGGTGGAACCTACAATAAGCAGTTCTTC	CTSSSGGTYNKQFF
TRBD2	TRBJ2-5	NA	TRBV6-2/TRBV6-3	TGTACCAGCAGTTCCGGACTAGCGAACACCCAGCACTTC	CTSSSGLANTQHF
TRBD2	TRBJ2-1	few	TRBV28	TGTGCCAGCACGGACGGGACTAGCGGGAGGATTGAGCAGTTCTTC	CASTDGTSGRIEQFF
NA	TRBJ1-2	NA	TRBV6-6	TGTGCCAGCAGTTCCTTGAAAGATGGCTACACCTTC	CASSSLKDGYTF
TRBD1	TRBJ2-7	few	TRBV13	TGTGCCAGCAGCCCAACCCGGACAGGGGGTTACGAGCAGTACTTC	CASSPTRTGGYEQYF
NA	TRBJ2-2	NA	TRBV11-1	TGTGCCAGCAGCTTGGAGGAAACCGGGGAGCCATTTTTT	CASSLEETGEPFF
TRBD1	TRBJ2-7	NA	TRBV11-1	TGTGCCAGCAGCTTTCCCGGGACAGGGGCCATCTACGAGCAGTACTTC	CASSFPGTGAIYEQYF
NA	TRBJ2-2	once	TRBV4-2	TGTGTCAGCAGCCAAGATCTGGCAGGACAAGGGGAGCTGTTTTTT	CVSSQDLAGQGELFF
NA	TRBJ2-3	once	TRBV11-1	TGTGCCAGCAGCCCAGGGACGGTGGCATATACGCACTATTTT	CASSPGTVAYTHYF
NA	TRBJ2-1	NA	TRBV11-2	TGTGCCAGTAGATCCCTCCGCGGGATGTCCTACAATGAGCAGTTCTTC	CASRSLRGMSYNEQFF
TRBD2	TRBJ2-3	NA	TRBV11-1	TGTGACAGCAGCCCCGGGCTCGGACTAGCGGGCGGAATCACAGGTACGCAGTATTTT	CDSSPGLGLAGGITGTQYF
NA	TRBJ2-7	NA	TRBV29-1	TGCAGCGGGGGGAACTCTGGCCTCCACGAGCAGTACTTC	CSGGNSGLHEQYF
NA	TRBJ1-2	NA	TRBV24-1	TGTACCACCAGTGATTCGTCAGCCTATGGCTACACCTTC	CTTSDSSAYGYTF
NA	TRBJ2-3	NA	TRBV6-1	TGTGCCAGCAGTGAAGTTGGCTGGGCAGGAGGAAACACAGATACGCAGTATTTT	CASSEVGWAGGNTDTQYF
TRBD1	TRBJ2-1	NA	TRBV11-1	TGTGCCAGCAGCTCCGGGACAGGGGGCAGTGACCAGTTCTTC	CASSSGTGGSDQFF
NA	TRBJ2-7	NA	TRBV25-1	TGTGCCAGCAGTCAGACAGGACACTACGAGCAGTACTTC	CASSQTGHYEQYF
NA	TRBJ2-3	NA	TRBV6-2/TRBV6-3	TGTGCCAGCAGTTATGCGGGGCGCGGAGATATGCAGTATTTT	CASSYAGRGDMQYF
NA	TRBJ2-5	NA	TRBV11-2	TGTGCCAGCAGCTTTATGGTCCAAGAGACCCAGTACTTC	CASSFMVQETQYF
NA	TRBJ2-5	NA	TRBV11-2	TGTGCCAGCAGCTTAGGCCAGGCGACAGAGACGGAGACCCAGTACTTC	CASSLGQATETETQYF
NA	TRBJ1-1	NA	TRBV29-1	TGCAGAGTTGTATCCGGGTCTAACACTGGAGCTTTCTTT	CRVVSGSNTGAFF